Listed here are 10 T cell receptor beta chains from one sample, sequenced in a study of T cells after yellow fever vaccination. TCRdb reprocessed the 5' RACE reads with MiXCR, giving one entry per CDR3 protein. This table holds 170,000 or so distinct CDR3 sequences, approximately 6.2% found once. Here the sequenced sample was CD4+ T cells sorted from PBMCs, taken on the day of the first yellow fever vaccination. The receptors were gathered from a man between 18 and 29 years old who received the YFV17D yellow fever vaccine.

This clonotype was counted ten times or more. The chain has TRBV6-5 and TRBJ1-6, with a tentative D call TRBD1 (5 bases). V was cut by 6 bases and J by 8 bases, with 14 bases left in between. Germline lookup yields CDR1 MNHEY and CDR2 SVGAGI. The CDR3 consists of 14 residues. The CDR3 nucleotides are TGTGCCAGCAGGAGGGGACCGAATCATTCACCCCTCCACTTT. The encoded protein is CASRRGPNHSPLHF.

This clonotype was observed many times. This chain links TRBV4-3 with TRBJ2-4; D is perhaps TRBD2 (5 bases). V lost 5 bases, J lost 10 bases, and 21 bases lay in between. Germline CDR1 is LGHNA and CDR2 is YSLEER. The CDR3 extends over 15 amino acids. The chain's CDR3 is CASSFSFGAGEIQYF. CDR3 coding DNA: TGCGCCAGCAGCTTCTCCTTTGGCGCGGGCGAAATTCAGTACTTC.

This clonotype was seen at least ten times. This rearrangement joins TRBV5-1 to TRBJ2-5, with D perhaps TRBD2 (5 bases). This CDR3 has 14 amino acids. Trimming stripped 2 bases from V and 1 base from J, with 9 bases between. CDR1 SGHRS and CDR2 YFSETQ come from the germline V gene. Written as DNA, the CDR3 is TGCGCCAGCAGCTTCGGCGGGTCCCAAGAGACCCAGTACTTC. This encodes CASSFGGSQETQYF. Looking up the rest from reference TRBV5-1 and TRBJ2-5 gives the full variable domain: KAGVTQTPRYLIKTRGQQVTLSCSPISGHRSVSWYQQTPGQGLQFLFEYFSETQRNKGNFPGRFSGRQFSNSRSEMNVSTLELGDSALYLCASSFGGSQETQYFGPGTRLLVL.

This clonotype was detected a few times. V is TRBV28 and J is TRBJ1-5; possible D gene TRBD1, 5 bases. CDR3 length: 16 amino acids. Per the germline V gene, CDR1 is MDHEN and CDR2 is SYDVKM. The ends were cut back, 3 bases at V and 11 bases at J, with 23 bases in the middle. The CDR3 nucleotides read TGTGCCAGCAGTTTCCTCACTGGGGCAGGCCTCCTAGCCCAGCATTTT. Protein sequence: CASSFLTGAGLLAQHF. The whole variable domain, filled in from reference TRBV28 and TRBJ1-5, reads DVKVTQSSRYLVKRTGEKVFLECVQDMDHENMFWYRQDPGLGLRLIYFSYDVKMKEKGDIPEGYSVSREKKERFSLILESASTNQTSMYLCASSFLTGAGLLAQHFGDGTRLSIL.

This clonotype was observed a handful of times. The chain has TRBV10-1 and TRBJ2-5, with 9 positions matching TRBD2. V shed 4 bases, J shed 0 bases, and the junction held 12 bases outside the gene matches. Germline CDR1 reads WNHNN; CDR2 reads SYGVQD (reference sequence). This CDR3 has 18 amino acids. The CDR3 region is CASSGGLAGSFYQETQYF. CDR3 DNA: TGCGCCAGCAGTGGGGGGCTAGCGGGGAGCTTCTACCAAGAGACCCAGTACTTC.

This clonotype was seen repeatedly, ten times or more. V usage is TRBV5-1 and J usage is TRBJ2-5, with D tentatively TRBD1 (6 bases). The germline V gene has CDR1 SGHRS and CDR2 YFSETQ. The CDR3 contains 14 residues. The ends were cut back, 5 bases at V and 4 bases at J, with 15 bases in the middle. Written as DNA, the CDR3 is TGCGCCAGCAGTTCGGGGCCCAGGGGAGAGACCCAGTACTTC. Its protein is CASSSGPRGETQYF.

The V call is TRBV7-3, the J call TRBJ2-1; no clear D gene. Germline values: CDR1 SGHTA, CDR2 FQGTGA. The CDR3 has 13 residues. Trimming pared 5 bases from V and 6 bases from J, leaving 11 bases between. The CDR3 sequence: CASSRDRFNEQFF. CDR3 in DNA: TGTGCCAGCAGCAGAGACCGTTTCAATGAGCAGTTCTTC. The full variable domain, rest sourced from reference TRBV7-3 and TRBJ2-1, is GAGVSQTPSNKVTEKGKYVELRCDPISGHTALYWYRQSLGQGPEFLIYFQGTGAADDSGLPNDRFFAVRPEGSVSTLKIQRTERGDSAVYLCASSRDRFNEQFFGPGTRLTVL.

This clonotype was counted at least ten times. The V call is TRBV4-2, the J call TRBJ2-1; 10 bases agree with TRBD1. The trim removed 4 bases at V and 2 bases at J, leaving 8 bases unmatched. This CDR3 contains 17 residues. The germline V gene has CDR1 LGHNA and CDR2 YNFKEQ. The CDR3 DNA reads as TGTGCCAGCAGCCGCTACTTGGGACAGGGGACCTACAATGAGCAGTTCTTC. This encodes CASSRYLGQGTYNEQFF.

This clonotype was seen at least ten times. The V call is TRBV28, the J call TRBJ2-1; 12 bases are shared with TRBD2. This CDR3 is 17 amino acids long. Germline assignment: CDR1 MDHEN and CDR2 SYDVKM. The V segment lost 6 bases and the J segment 0 bases; nucleotides outside the gene matches: 6. In DNA, the CDR3 is TGTGCCAGCAGGCCAACTAGCGGGGGGAGCTCCTACAATGAGCAGTTCTTC. Residues: CASRPTSGGSSYNEQFF.

The rearrangement uses TRBV6-5 and TRBJ1-2; no reliable D call. Trimming removed 6 bases from V and 0 bases from J, with 8 bases in between. CDR3 length equals 13 residues. Germline V gene lookup returns CDR1 MNHEY and CDR2 SVGAGI. The CDR3 reads CASRTVPNYGYTF. The CDR3 DNA follows: TGTGCCAGCAGAACCGTACCTAACTATGGCTACACCTTC.